This T cell receptor (beta chain) was sequenced in a study of T-cell reconstitution after alpha-beta-depleted transplantation in children. Study-level results: Fresh T-cell production supplied most of the T-cell counts and diversity seen one year after transplant. The study traced high day-60 TCRbeta diversity in some patients to surviving recipient T cells and thymic progenitors. The study reportedly traced alpha-beta T cells about two months after transplant to several hundred expanded graft clones.

With respect to this clonotype: Antigen unknown.

As it was prepared, the TCRbeta library received unique molecular identifiers. TCRdb reprocessed the PCR reads via MiXCR and lists one record per CDR3 protein. The profile shows about 440,000 distinct CDR3 sequences, over 40% of them singletons. Specimen: PBMCs, collected before TCRalphabeta/CD19-depleted stem cell transplant. The source of this sequence is a girl aged 2 to 9 with aplastic anemia, due to receive a stem cell transplant.

The CDR3: CASSLPRVSYNEQFF. The CDR3 nucleotides are TGTGCCAGCAGCCTACCCAGGGTATCCTACAATGAGCAGTTCTTC. The chain carries TRBV12-3 or TRBV12-4 and TRBJ2-1, with D tentatively TRBD1 (5 bases). Trimming removed 6 bases from V and 1 base from J, with 13 bases in between. This CDR3 region has 15 residues.